This TCR beta chain derives from a study of vaccination effects on CD4 cells after COVID-19. Study-wide context: Two doses of BNT162b2 or mRNA-1273 vaccine were administered to participants. Cultures used 2 million to 2.5 million PBMC per well, approximately 10 IU/ml IL-2 and about 10 ug/ml peptides.

V gave up 2 bases and J gave up 4 bases, with 11 bases separating them. Looked up from germline, CDR1 is MNHEY and CDR2 is SMNVEV (reference sequence). CDR3 size: 14 residues. With respect to this clone: Its antigen is not known.

Measured with immunoSEQ multiplex PCR; TCRdb has only the in-frame clones, and not every one. The sample yields some 50,000 clones, 55% to 75% seen once. Overall study results and limits: Early post-infection timepoints were absent, and convalescent patients were few.

With 9 to 11 days of culture completed, CD4+ T cells were isolated. Each culture had half its medium swapped for IL-2 medium on days 3 and 7. The sample was CD4+ T cells from PBMCs cultured without peptide, taken before COVID-19 vaccination. This chain connects TRBV27 to TRBJ1-2, with D hard to call. The TCR sequence derives from a human donor who received a COVID-19 vaccine. The CDR3 spells CASSLDKGAYGYTF. CDR3 coding DNA: TGTGCCAGCAGTTTAGACAAAGGCGCCTATGGCTACACCTTC.